Presented here are 32 T cell receptor beta chains from one specimen sequenced in a study of molecular identifiers for immune sequencing clone quantification (dated by TCRdb to between 2018 and 2020). The library was made by PCR. Sequencing used an Illumina MiSeq. The public reads were reanalyzed by TCRdb: fastp trimming at Q25, MiXCR alignment, in-frame beta chains only. Identical CDR3 proteins give one entry, which carries the most common genes and DNA. Within this sample are 15,000 to 20,000 distinct CDR3 sequences, with about 21% of them counted one time only. The ten largest clones add up to over 6% of the sample. Sequencing input: naive CD8+ T cells from blood, with Jurkat cell RNA spiked in. Reading the label with the study, this specimen's cell subset or site is: FACS-sorted CD8+CD4-CCR7+CD45RA+ naive T cells. The source is a human donor in good health. Some libraries in this study had Jurkat cell RNA spiked in.

This clonotype has at least ten counts. The chain uses TRBV19 and TRBJ2-3, with D possibly being TRBD2 (5 bases). V lost 2 bases, J lost 3 bases, and 9 bases lay in between. The germline gives CDR1 LNHDA, CDR2 SQIVND (reference sequence). CDR3 length equals 14 residues. The CDR3 loop is CASSIYEGTDTQYF. CDR3 sequence (DNA): TGTGCCAGTAGTATATATGAGGGAACAGATACGCAGTATTTT. Full variable domain (outside the CDR3, taken from reference TRBV19 and TRBJ2-3): DGGITQSPKYLFRKEGQNVTLSCEQNLNHDAMYWYRQDPGQGLRLIYYSQIVNDFQKGDIAEGYSVSREKKESFPLTVTSAQKNPTAFYLCASSIYEGTDTQYFGPGTRLTVL.

Regarding this clonotype: A much larger clone lies a single base off, so this may be a read error. This chain links TRBV6-1 with TRBJ1-2; D uncertain. The CDR3 loop spans 13 amino acids. The germline gives CDR1 MNHNS, CDR2 SASEGT. The CDR3 DNA follows: TGTGCCAGCAGTGATATGGGATTCTATGACTACACCTTC. It yields the protein CASSDMGFYDYTF.

This clonotype was observed at least ten times. V usage is TRBV18 and J usage is TRBJ1-1; D ambiguous. Looked up from germline, CDR1 is KGHSH and CDR2 is LQKENI. V shed 3 bases and J shed 2 bases, with 4 bases lying between them. The CDR3 runs to 12 residues. The CDR3 nucleotides are TGTGCCAGCTCACCTCAAAACACTGAAGCTTTCTTT. Translated: CASSPQNTEAFF.

This clonotype was picked up many times. The CDR3 DNA follows: TGCAGCGTTGCCTCAACTAGTTATATAGCTGATACGCAGTATTTT. Protein sequence: CSVASTSYIADTQYF. This chain uses TRBV29-1 with TRBJ2-3; D might be TRBD2 (5 bases). The CDR3 consists of 15 residues. Germline CDR1 and CDR2: SQVTM and ANQGSEA. V was shortened by 4 bases and J by 6 bases, with 20 bases between the two germline ends.

Many counts were recorded for this clonotype. The rearrangement joins TRBV10-2 to TRBJ2-7, with D uncertain. V lost 3 bases, J lost 4 bases, and 4 bases lay in between. The germline V gene has CDR1 WSHSY and CDR2 SAAADI. CDR3 length: 11 amino acids. The CDR3 sequence is CASSDSYEQYF. DNA for the CDR3: TGCGCCAGCAGTGATAGTTACGAGCAGTACTTC.

The chain carries TRBV7-6 and TRBJ2-7; D is undetermined. CDR3 length equals 12 residues. Germline CDR1 is SGHVS and CDR2 is FNYEAQ. V was trimmed by 5 bases and J by 3 bases, leaving 8 bases between them. DNA for the CDR3: TGTGCCAGCAGCCTCCGCGACTACGAGCAGTACTTC. This encodes CASSLRDYEQYF. Full variable domain (rest looked up from reference TRBV7-6 and TRBJ2-7): GAGVSQSPRYKVTKRGQDVALRCDPISGHVSLYWYRQALGQGPEFLTYFNYEAQQDKSGLPNDRFSAERPEGSISTLTIQRTEQRDSAMYRCASSLRDYEQYFGPGTRLTVT.

This clonotype turned up a few times. The chain has TRBV20-1 and TRBJ2-7; no reliable D call. The CDR3 contains 11 residues. Germline V lookup: CDR1 DFQATT, CDR2 SNEGSKA (reference sequence). Trimming shortened V by 6 bases and J by 7 bases, and 13 bases separated the two germline ends. The CDR3 loop reads CSAHSASEQYF. The CDR3 region has the DNA TGCAGTGCCCACTCGGCTTCGGAGCAGTACTTC.

The chain uses TRBV15 and TRBJ2-2; D remains unclear. CDR3 length: 13 residues. V lost 8 bases and J 2 bases, leaving 9 bases between the germline ends. Germline lookup yields CDR1 LNHNV and CDR2 YYDKDF (reference sequence). The CDR3 nucleotides are TGTGCCACCCGGAGAACTAACACCGGGGAGCTGTTTTTT. Protein product: CATRRTNTGELFF.

This clonotype was recorded many times. This chain connects TRBV7-8 to TRBJ1-5, with D unresolved. Trimming removed 7 bases at V and 0 bases at J, with 10 bases between. This CDR3 has 14 amino acids. The germline gives CDR1 SGHVS, CDR2 FQNEAQ. The CDR3 DNA reads TGTGCCAGCAACGGACGGTATAGCAATCAGCCCCAGCATTTT. Its protein product is CASNGRYSNQPQHF.

The chain links TRBV6-2 or TRBV6-3 to TRBJ2-3, with D possibly being TRBD2 (6 bases). CDR3 size: 18 residues. Germline V CDR1 and CDR2: MNHEY, SVGEGT. Trimming shortened V by 5 bases and J by 6 bases, and 27 bases separated the two germline ends. The CDR3 region has the DNA TGTGCCAGCAGTCCCGACGGAGGGATCTGGGGTGAAATCGATACGCAGTATTTT. It codes for CASSPDGGIWGEIDTQYF.

The rearrangement joins TRBV2 to TRBJ2-7; tentatively, D is TRBD1 or TRBD2 (5 bases each). CDR1 and CDR2 from the germline V gene are SNHLY and FYNNEI. The CDR3 is made up of 13 amino acids. The V gene lost 5 bases and the J gene lost 5 bases, with 13 bases spanning the gap. The CDR3 region has the DNA TGTGCCAGCAGTACCGGGGCCGGCAACGAGCAGTACTTC. Its translation is CASSTGAGNEQYF.

The chain employs TRBV15 and TRBJ2-7; no reliable D call. Trimming shortened V by 5 bases and J by 0 bases, and 17 bases separated the two germline ends. Germline V lookup: CDR1 LNHNV, CDR2 YYDKDF (reference sequence). The CDR3 runs to 16 residues. The CDR3 region has the DNA TGTGCCACCAGCTCTATCCCATACGGCCACTCCTACGAGCAGTACTTC. Encoded protein: CATSSIPYGHSYEQYF.

This clonotype was counted many times. V is TRBV28 and J is TRBJ2-2; TRBD2 matches at 8 bases. J was trimmed by 5 bases and V by 2 bases; bases with no gene match: 4. The CDR3 covers 15 residues. Germline V gene lookup returns CDR1 MDHEN and CDR2 SYDVKM. In DNA form, the CDR3 reads TGTGCCAGCAGTTTAGTCGGGAGGGCTACCGGGGAGCTGTTTTTT. Its translation is CASSLVGRATGELFF.

This clonotype has a count of ten or more. The chain has TRBV29-1 and TRBJ1-2; D call uncertain. The V gene's germline CDR1 is SQVTM and CDR2 ANQGSEA. V was trimmed by 0 bases and J by 8 bases, leaving 10 bases between them. CDR3 size: 12 residues. CDR3 sequence (DNA): TGCAGCGTTGAAGATCGTGGGTCCGGCTACACCTTC. Translated: CSVEDRGSGYTF.

This sequence joins TRBV2 and TRBJ2-3, with D perhaps TRBD1 (5 bases). This CDR3 is built from 14 residues. V lost 3 bases to trimming and J lost 0 bases, with 7 bases between them. Germline V gene sequence: CDR1 SNHLY, CDR2 FYNNEI. This CDR3 reads CASSEGPSTDTQYF. The CDR3 DNA reads TGTGCCAGCAGTGAGGGGCCTAGCACAGATACGCAGTATTTT.

This clonotype counts as medium-sized (0.01 to 0.1%). This rearrangement joins TRBV9 to TRBJ2-2; a possible D gene is TRBD1 (6 bases). The CDR3 spans 12 residues. V lost 2 bases and J 9 bases, leaving 8 bases between the germline ends. Germline CDR1 SGDLS, CDR2 YYNGEE. The CDR3 protein is CASSVQGRELFF. For the CDR3, the DNA is TGTGCCAGCAGCGTGCAGGGGCGGGAGCTGTTTTTT.

This clonotype is medium-sized (0.01 to 0.1%) within its sample. The V call is TRBV28, the J call TRBJ2-7; a possible D gene is TRBD1 (6 bases). Germline values: CDR1 MDHEN, CDR2 SYDVKM. With 7 bases removed from V and 3 bases from J, the gap between germline ends came to 10 bases. The CDR3 totals 12 residues. DNA of the CDR3: TGTGCCAGCAAGGGGGACATCTACGAGCAGTACTTC. Amino acids: CASKGDIYEQYF.

This clonotype has just a few counts. This chain joins TRBV6-2 or TRBV6-3 and TRBJ2-1; D ambiguous. Trimming removed 2 bases at V and 9 bases at J, with 8 bases between. Germline CDR1 is MNHEY and CDR2 is SVGEGT. The CDR3 contains 12 residues. CDR3: CASSYPTLEQFF. The CDR3 DNA reads as TGTGCCAGCAGTTACCCCACCCTTGAGCAGTTCTTC.

This clonotype was picked up many times. The chain employs TRBV19 and TRBJ2-2; weak D call: TRBD2 (6 bases). V was trimmed by 7 bases and J by 1 base, leaving 19 bases between them. The CDR3 is made up of 17 amino acids. Germline loops: CDR1 LNHDA, CDR2 SQIVND (reference sequence). In DNA form, the CDR3 reads TGTGCCAGTACCTGGGGCGGGGTTACAGTGAACACCGGGGAGCTGTTTTTT. It codes for CASTWGGVTVNTGELFF.

This clonotype occurred many times. The V and J genes are TRBV20-1 and TRBJ2-5; 7 nucleotides align to TRBD1. Germline V gene lookup returns CDR1 DFQATT and CDR2 SNEGSKA (reference sequence). The CDR3 totals 13 residues. Germline trimming cut 6 bases from V and 1 base from J; bases unmatched to any gene: 5. CDR3 DNA: TGCAGTGCAAATAGGGACAGCCAAGAGACCCAGTACTTC. Protein sequence: CSANRDSQETQYF.

This clonotype was picked up many times. The V gene is TRBV4-1, the J gene TRBJ2-7; 11 nucleotides align to TRBD2. This CDR3 has 16 amino acids. The V gene end was trimmed by 4 bases and the J gene end by 0 bases; junction bases not matched to a gene: 5. CDR1 is MGHRA and CDR2 is YSYEKL in the germline V gene. The CDR3 DNA reads as TGCGCCAGCAGCCCATCGGGACTAGCGGACTCCTACGAGCAGTACTTC. This codes for CASSPSGLADSYEQYF.

This clonotype was recorded a few times. The chain is built from TRBV5-6 and TRBJ2-7; perhaps D is TRBD1 or TRBD2 (6 bases each). V lost 2 bases and J 7 bases, leaving 16 bases between the germline ends. This CDR3 comprises 14 residues. The V gene's germline CDR1 is SGHDT and CDR2 YYEEEE. The DNA for the CDR3 is TGTGCCAGCAGCTTTGGCAGGGGACTGGGTGAGCAGTACTTC. Its protein is CASSFGRGLGEQYF.

Remarks on this clonotype: One base away lies a much larger clone, so this may be a sequencing read error. The gene calls are TRBV5-6 and TRBJ1-1, with a possible D match to TRBD1 (5 bases). CDR3 size: 13 residues. Germline CDR1 is SGHDT and CDR2 is YYEEEE. In DNA, the CDR3 is TGTACCAGCAGCTTGGGGAGGGGATTGGAAGCTTTCTTT. Residues: CTSSLGRGLEAFF.

For this clonotype: Given a much more abundant clone one base away, this may be a read error. Here the CDR3 DNA reads TGTGCCAGCAACACTGGACAGGGGGGATACGAGCAGTACTTC. As protein: CASNTGQGGYEQYF. The chain employs TRBV9 and TRBJ2-7; 10 bases match TRBD1. The CDR3 is 14 residues long. Trimming removed 6 bases from V and 4 bases from J; junction bases left unmatched: 7. CDR1 is SGDLS, CDR2 YYNGEE, per germline.

This clonotype turned up a few times. The chain has TRBV15 and TRBJ2-5; the D is unclear. The CDR3 runs 13 residues. Trimming shortened V by 5 bases and J by 2 bases, and 9 bases separated the two germline ends. CDR1 and CDR2 from the germline V gene are LNHNV and YYDKDF (reference sequence). CDR3 DNA: TGTGCCACCAGCCCTCAGAATCAAGAGACCCAGTACTTC. Translated, it gives CATSPQNQETQYF.

There are many counts of this clonotype. V usage is TRBV10-3 and J usage is TRBJ1-4; D may be TRBD1 (5 bases). The CDR3 length is 18 residues. Germline assignment: CDR1 ENHRY and CDR2 SYGVKD. V lost 2 bases to trimming and J lost 4 bases, with 20 bases between them. DNA of the CDR3: TGTGCCATCAGTGAGGACTCCCCTCCGGGACGGCGTAATGAAAAACTGTTTTTT. As protein: CAISEDSPPGRRNEKLFF.

The J gene is TRBJ2-4, the V gene TRBV5-6; the D gene is possibly TRBD2 (5 bases). CDR1 SGHDT and CDR2 YYEEEE come from the germline V gene. The V end lost 2 bases, the J end lost 5 bases, and 14 bases lay between the germline ends. The CDR3 runs to 15 residues. The CDR3, as DNA: TGTGCCAGCAGCTTTGCGGGTGGGCTGGAAAACATTCAGTACTTC. Protein product: CASSFAGGLENIQYF.

By proportion, this clonotype is medium-sized. The chain employs TRBV27 and TRBJ1-5; no clear D. V was trimmed by 2 bases and J by 3 bases, leaving 5 bases between them. The CDR3 is 13 amino acids. Germline CDR1 MNHEY, CDR2 SMNVEV (reference sequence). This chain's CDR3 is CASSLRANQPQHF. DNA for the CDR3: TGTGCCAGCAGTTTACGGGCCAATCAGCCCCAGCATTTT.

This clonotype was counted many times. The V call is TRBV28, the J call TRBJ2-7; the D gene is possibly TRBD1 (7 bases). The V end lost 4 bases, the J end lost 3 bases, and 13 bases lay between the germline ends. The germline gives CDR1 MDHEN, CDR2 SYDVKM. CDR3 length: 14 residues. CDR3 sequence: CASSWGDRSYEQYF. DNA for the CDR3: TGTGCCAGCAGTTGGGGGGACAGAAGCTACGAGCAGTACTTC.

This clonotype was detected ten times or more. J is TRBJ1-5 and V is TRBV5-1; D is unclear. The V and J ends lost 4 bases and 4 bases respectively, with 9 bases between them. This CDR3 spans 13 amino acids. Per germline, CDR1 SGHRS and CDR2 YFSETQ. CDR3 sequence: CASSLVGNQPQHF. CDR3 sequence (DNA): TGCGCCAGCAGCCTCGTAGGGAATCAGCCCCAGCATTTT.

This clonotype is medium-sized in the sample. V gene TRBV7-9 combines with J gene TRBJ2-1; 11 positions match TRBD2. CDR1 is SEHNR and CDR2 is FQNEAQ in the germline V gene (reference sequence). The CDR3 runs to 14 residues. J lost 3 bases, V lost 6 bases, and 1 base had no gene match. This CDR3 reads CASSGTSGYNEQFF. For the CDR3, the DNA is TGTGCCAGCAGTGGGACTAGCGGCTACAATGAGCAGTTCTTC.

CDR3 in amino acids: CASSLFNPVSSYEQYF. The CDR3 bases are TGCGCCAGCAGCCTTTTCAATCCTGTAAGCTCCTACGAGCAGTACTTC. This sequence joins TRBV4-1 and TRBJ2-7, with D unresolved. Trimming took 4 bases from V and 0 from J, leaving 16 bases between them. This CDR3 comprises 16 residues. The germline gives CDR1 MGHRA, CDR2 YSYEKL.